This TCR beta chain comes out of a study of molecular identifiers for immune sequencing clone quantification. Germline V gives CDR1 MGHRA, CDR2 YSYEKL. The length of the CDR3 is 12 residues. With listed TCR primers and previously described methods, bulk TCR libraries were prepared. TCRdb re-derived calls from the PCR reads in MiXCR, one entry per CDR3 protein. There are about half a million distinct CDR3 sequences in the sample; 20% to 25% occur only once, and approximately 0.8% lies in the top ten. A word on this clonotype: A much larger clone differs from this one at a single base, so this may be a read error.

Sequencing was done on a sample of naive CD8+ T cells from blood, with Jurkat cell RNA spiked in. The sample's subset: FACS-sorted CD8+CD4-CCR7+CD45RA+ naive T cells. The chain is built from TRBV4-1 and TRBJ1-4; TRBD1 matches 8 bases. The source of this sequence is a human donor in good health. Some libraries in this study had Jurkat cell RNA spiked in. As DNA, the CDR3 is TGCGCCAGCGCCGACAGGGGTGAAGAACTGTTTTTT. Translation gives CASADRGEELFF.